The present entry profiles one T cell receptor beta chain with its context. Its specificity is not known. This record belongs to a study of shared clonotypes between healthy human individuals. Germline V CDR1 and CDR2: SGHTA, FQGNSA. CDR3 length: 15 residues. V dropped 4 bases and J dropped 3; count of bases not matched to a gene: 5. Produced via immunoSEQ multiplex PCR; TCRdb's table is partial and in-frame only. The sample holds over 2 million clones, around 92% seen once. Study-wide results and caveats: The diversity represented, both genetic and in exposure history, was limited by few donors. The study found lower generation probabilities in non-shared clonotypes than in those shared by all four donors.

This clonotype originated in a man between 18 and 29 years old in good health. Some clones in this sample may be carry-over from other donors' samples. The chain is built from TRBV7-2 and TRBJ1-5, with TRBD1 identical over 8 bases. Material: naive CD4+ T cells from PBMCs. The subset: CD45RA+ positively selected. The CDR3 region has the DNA TGTGCCAGCAGCTCACGACAGGGGACCAATCAGCCCCAGCATTTT. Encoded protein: CASSSRQGTNQPQHF.